This TCR beta chain was found in a study of vaccination and CD4 T cells after COVID-19 (dated by TCRdb to 2022 to 2024). General notes on the study: Convalescent patients had a positive SARS-CoV-2 result on nasal swab PCR, and of these patients, some 10 had mild disease and one had severe disease. The spike-specific CD4+ TCR repertoire was compared before and after mRNA vaccination in approximately ten COVID-19 convalescent patients and a handful of infection-naive healthy vaccine recipients. Post-COVID blood samples were collected from convalescent patients a median of around 96 days after diagnosis, with a range of about 30 to 170 days. Participants got two doses of the Pfizer-BioNTech BNT162b2 vaccine (n=8) or two doses of the Moderna mRNA-1273 vaccine (n=2). Post-vaccine blood samples were obtained a median of about 72 days after the second vaccine dose, with a range of roughly 14 to 241 days. For stimulating the cultures, overlapping spike peptide pools were used, derived from SARS-CoV-2 as well as from the common cold coronaviruses HCoV-NL63, HCoV-OC43 and HCoV-229E. Control cultures received a CEFX viral epitope pool as the positive control, an HIV-1 Nef peptide pool as the negative control, or no peptide. The convalescent cohort included six males and four females, with two Hispanic individuals, seven Caucasians, two Asians and one multiracial person.

The treatment or condition label here, explained by the study, means: roughly 11-day PBMC culture with coronavirus spike peptide pools or control peptides (ViraFEST assay). The ViraFEST assay, used in the study, expanded antigen-specific T cells with peptide pools and then identified the expanded clonotypes through TCR sequencing. The convalescent patients' positive SARS-CoV-2 PCR tests were from March to December 2020, which was before the Alpha, Beta and Delta variants emerged in the United States. Each well held 2.2 million or so PBMCs cultured with roughly 10 ug/ml peptide pools in IMDM containing 5% human AB serum and roughly 10 IU/ml IL-2. On days 3 and 7, half of the culture medium was replaced with fresh IL-2-containing medium. Once the cells had been in culture for over nine days, the EasySep CD4+ T cell isolation kit was used to isolate CD4+ T cells by negative selection. Ficoll-Paque Plus gradient centrifugation was used to isolate PBMCs from whole blood, and the isolated PBMCs were then either used fresh or cryopreserved at -140C. Culture conditions were generally each tested in triplicate wells.

What the authors observed across the whole study: In convalescent patients, a median around 84% of post-vaccine SARS-CoV-2-reactive clones were detected only after vaccination, and vaccine-specific priming was suggested by this finding. An increase in the median number of SARS-CoV-2-reactive clonotypes from approximately 21 after infection to roughly 38 after vaccination was observed, but the change was not found to be significant. Relatively few convalescent patients were included in the study, and early timepoints after natural infection were not analyzed. Nearly all vaccine-specific clones in convalescent patients (304 of 307) were mono-reactive for SARS-CoV-2 spike rather than cross-reactive with common cold coronaviruses.

CDR1 is given as LNHNV and CDR2 as YYDKDF, both from the germline V gene (reference sequence). The trim is 5 bases for V and 4 bases for J, with a gap of 19 bases between the germline ends. From the cysteine through the phenylalanine, the CDR3 covers 16 amino acids. Here the CDR3 DNA is all that survives: 48 bases in frame from base 1. This clonotype was seen a few times. Its antigen target is currently unknown. No base quality values were provided; no much bigger clone lies one nucleotide off. Library preparation used PCR. At the Johns Hopkins FTIC core, DNA from the cultured CD4+ T cells underwent TCR sequencing with the Oncomine TCR Beta short-read assay. The QIAamp micro DNA kit was used to extract genomic DNA from the cultured CD4+ T cells. The Oncomine TCR Beta libraries from cultured CD4+ T cells were pooled using unique dual indexes and then sequenced on an Illumina iSeq 100. Under the source paper's analysis protocol: Non-productive sequences were removed, and CDR3s not starting with C, not ending with F or W, or shorter than 7 amino acids were discarded. Antigen-specific clonotypes were identified with the MANAFEST web application by comparing peptide-stimulated wells with reference and other culture wells. To be called positive, a clone needed an FDR below 0.05, an odds ratio above 5, and a productive frequency above 0.1% in at least two of three replicate wells. A clonotype counted as cross-reactive if it showed significant expansion both in the SARS-CoV-2 spike wells and in at least one common cold coronavirus spike condition. Similarity between CDR3 sequences was evaluated in R version 3.6.1 using Levenshtein distances (stringdist) and unrooted phylogenetic trees (ape). TCRdb redid the processing of the public reads, applying fastp at Q25 and MiXCR, and retained in-frame beta chains. Each entry merges the rows of one CDR3 protein and shows their most common DNA and genes. The V and J calls, along with clone size, are taken from TCRdb and not from the paper's own processing. This sample lists almost 20,000 distinct CDR3 sequences; around 50% were detected once. The top ten constitute approximately 15% of the sample.

The chain is made from TRBV15 and TRBJ2-3; a tentative D call is TRBD1 (5 bases match). This TCR was recovered from a human donor who had recovered from COVID-19. Source material: CD4+ T cells from blood, cultured in vitro. The bases are TGTGCCACCAGCCCAGGGCGGACCGTTTCCCCAGATACGCAGTATTTT. The resulting protein is CATSPGRTVSPDTQYF.